Included here is one T cell receptor (beta chain) sequence, with context. No antigen is known for it. The data are from a study of T cell responses to AZD1222 COVID-19 vaccine. General study findings and limits: Baseline seropositivity characterized only a handful of AZD1222 recipients. No repertoire was sampled before or during the peak T cell response, only after it. Reportedly, nearly half of unique spike TCRs recognized epitopes outside B.1.351/B.1.1.7 mutations. Among the donors, most were white British and more were female, and clonal diversity was possibly underestimated.

The CDR3 contains 14 residues. Trimming removed 0 bases at V and 5 bases at J, with 11 bases between. Clones were read by immunoSEQ multiplex PCR, and TCRdb kept only the in-frame ones, dropping some. The sample lists approximately 100,000 clones, roughly nine tenths occurring once. The sequenced sample was peripheral blood, obtained 28 days after the second AZD1222 dose. This chain connects TRBV23-1 to TRBJ2-7; the D call may be TRBD1 or TRBD2 (5 bases each). TRBV23-1 qualifies as an ORF whose function is uncertain. The receptor comes from an adult who received the AZD1222 COVID-19 vaccine. CDR3 sequence (DNA): TGCGCCAGCAGTCAATCGCCAGGGACCCACGAGCAGTACTTC. This gives the protein CASSQSPGTHEQYF.